Listed below are T cell receptor beta chains from one sample, sequenced in a study of blood T cells in healthy people across ages. TCRdb reprocessed the 5' RACE reads with MiXCR, giving one entry per CDR3 protein. The table has roughly 800,000 distinct CDR3 sequences, under 40% seen once. The specimen sequenced was blood. These receptor sequences come from a man younger than 30 in good health. CDR3s include the opening cysteine and the closing phenylalanine or tryptophan. The D gene is left open where the match is weak. Some rows have no size entry. The others give once, few or many, or a class for an expanded clone.

clone size: .; D gene: .; J gene: TRBJ1-2; V gene: TRBV2; CDR3 DNA: TGTGCCAGCAGTGAATTTCAGAGGGACGGCTACACCTTC; CDR3 protein: CASSEFQRDGYTF
clone size: .; D gene: .; J gene: TRBJ2-7; V gene: TRBV5-1; CDR3 DNA: TGCGCCAGCAGCGTCCGGACAGAGAACTACGAGCAGTACTTC; CDR3 protein: CASSVRTENYEQYF
clone size: .; D gene: .; J gene: TRBJ1-1; V gene: TRBV13; CDR3 DNA: TGTGCCAGCAGCCCGGGGTGGAGGTCAAATGAAGCTTTCTTT; CDR3 protein: CASSPGWRSNEAFF
clone size: once; D gene: .; J gene: TRBJ2-7; V gene: TRBV4-2; CDR3 DNA: TGTGCCAGCAGCCAAGAGGAGGGCCAGGGAAACTACGAGCAGTACTTC; CDR3 protein: CASSQEEGQGNYEQYF
clone size: few; D gene: .; J gene: TRBJ2-4; V gene: TRBV28; CDR3 DNA: TGTGCCAGCAGGGGGCCGGGAAACATTCAGTACTTC; CDR3 protein: CASRGPGNIQYF
clone size: few; D gene: .; J gene: TRBJ2-3; V gene: TRBV7-2; CDR3 DNA: TGTGCCAGCAGCTTACGAGCGGACACAGATACGCAGTATTTT; CDR3 protein: CASSLRADTDTQYF
clone size: few; D gene: .; J gene: TRBJ2-2; V gene: TRBV10-3; CDR3 DNA: TGTGCCACCAGGACAGAGCAGAACACCGGGGAGCTGTTTTTT; CDR3 protein: CATRTEQNTGELFF
clone size: .; D gene: .; J gene: TRBJ2-7; V gene: TRBV27; CDR3 DNA: TGTGCCAGCAGTTTATCGATCACAGAGGGGTACGAGCAGTACTTC; CDR3 protein: CASSLSITEGYEQYF
clone size: .; D gene: TRBD1; J gene: TRBJ2-7; V gene: TRBV6-5; CDR3 DNA: TGTGCCAGCAGTTACCCGAATCGGGGACAGGGGTACGAGCAGTACTTC; CDR3 protein: CASSYPNRGQGYEQYF
clone size: few; D gene: .; J gene: TRBJ2-5; V gene: TRBV6-5; CDR3 DNA: TGTGCCAGCAGCACCTGGGAGGATGCATTCAATGAGCAGTACTTC; CDR3 protein: CASSTWEDAFNEQYF
clone size: few; D gene: TRBD1; J gene: TRBJ2-3; V gene: TRBV12-3/TRBV12-4; CDR3 DNA: TGTGCCAGCAGTCAGCAGGGACAGGGCTCAGATACGCAGTATTTT; CDR3 protein: CASSQQGQGSDTQYF
clone size: few; D gene: .; J gene: TRBJ2-6; V gene: TRBV20-1; CDR3 DNA: TGCAGCGCCAAAGGCTCAGGGAGTTCTGGGGCCAACGTCCTGACTTTC; CDR3 protein: CSAKGSGSSGANVLTF
clone size: few; D gene: TRBD1; J gene: TRBJ2-3; V gene: TRBV20-1; CDR3 DNA: TGCAGTGCGGACGGACAGGGGGGGACAGATACGCAGTATTTT; CDR3 protein: CSADGQGGTDTQYF
clone size: .; D gene: .; J gene: TRBJ2-5; V gene: TRBV29-1; CDR3 DNA: TGCAGCGTGGCCGGGACGTTGGTTAAGACCCAGTACTTC; CDR3 protein: CSVAGTLVKTQYF
clone size: .; D gene: .; J gene: TRBJ1-2; V gene: TRBV3-1; CDR3 DNA: TGTGACAGCAGCCAAGATACAGGGATGTATGGCTACACCTTC; CDR3 protein: CDSSQDTGMYGYTF
clone size: .; D gene: TRBD1; J gene: TRBJ1-5; V gene: TRBV2; CDR3 DNA: TGTGCCAGCAGGGAGGCGACAGGGGCCAATCAGCCCCAGCATTTT; CDR3 protein: CASREATGANQPQHF
clone size: .; D gene: .; J gene: TRBJ2-2; V gene: TRBV12-3/TRBV12-4; CDR3 DNA: TGTGCCAGCAGTTTACATACAAAGAGGGCCGGGGAGCTGTTTTTT; CDR3 protein: CASSLHTKRAGELFF
clone size: .; D gene: .; J gene: TRBJ1-1; V gene: TRBV5-1; CDR3 DNA: TGCGCCAGCAGCATCAACAGGCAGGGAACTGAAGCTTTCTTT; CDR3 protein: CASSINRQGTEAFF
clone size: many; D gene: .; J gene: TRBJ1-2; V gene: TRBV20-1; CDR3 DNA: TGCAGTGCTAGAGACCGCTTGGGCTATGGCTACACCTTC; CDR3 protein: CSARDRLGYGYTF
clone size: few; D gene: TRBD1; J gene: TRBJ2-1; V gene: TRBV4-3; CDR3 DNA: TGCGCCAGCAGCCAAGCCGCCCAGGACAGGGGCAATGAGCAGTTCTTC; CDR3 protein: CASSQAAQDRGNEQFF
clone size: few; D gene: TRBD1; J gene: TRBJ2-1; V gene: TRBV20-1; CDR3 DNA: TGCAGTGCTAGGGGTAACAGGGGAATTAACAATGAGCAGTTCTTC; CDR3 protein: CSARGNRGINNEQFF
clone size: .; D gene: .; J gene: TRBJ1-2; V gene: TRBV7-2; CDR3 DNA: TGTGCCAGCAGCCCCCCTAGGGGCTACACCTTC; CDR3 protein: CASSPPRGYTF
clone size: few; D gene: .; J gene: TRBJ2-3; V gene: TRBV2; CDR3 DNA: TGTGCCAGCAGCCCCCTAGCGAGCACAGATACGCAGTATTTT; CDR3 protein: CASSPLASTDTQYF
clone size: few; D gene: .; J gene: TRBJ2-1; V gene: TRBV7-2; CDR3 DNA: TGTGCCAGCAGCTTGGGGCGTAGCAATGAGCAGTTCTTC; CDR3 protein: CASSLGRSNEQFF
clone size: .; D gene: .; J gene: TRBJ1-6; V gene: TRBV4-1; CDR3 DNA: TGCGCCAGCAGCCAAGAAGGGAGGGCTTCACCCCTCCACTTT; CDR3 protein: CASSQEGRASPLHF
clone size: once; D gene: .; J gene: TRBJ2-1; V gene: TRBV19; CDR3 DNA: TGTGCCAGTAGTGAACTTAAACTCGAAGGCAAAAACATTCAGTTCTTC; CDR3 protein: CASSELKLEGKNIQFF
clone size: few; D gene: .; J gene: TRBJ2-7; V gene: TRBV20-1; CDR3 DNA: TGCAGTGCTAGAGATGACAGTTACTCTCACCGGAGTGAGCAGTACTTC; CDR3 protein: CSARDDSYSHRSEQYF
clone size: .; D gene: .; J gene: TRBJ1-4; V gene: TRBV7-6; CDR3 DNA: TGTGCCAGCAGCCCGTCGATCCTGGGAAATGAAAAACTGTTTTTT; CDR3 protein: CASSPSILGNEKLFF
clone size: .; D gene: TRBD2; J gene: TRBJ2-1; V gene: TRBV14; CDR3 DNA: TGTGCCAGCAGCCAATATCCGGGGGGTGAGCAGTTCTTC; CDR3 protein: CASSQYPGGEQFF